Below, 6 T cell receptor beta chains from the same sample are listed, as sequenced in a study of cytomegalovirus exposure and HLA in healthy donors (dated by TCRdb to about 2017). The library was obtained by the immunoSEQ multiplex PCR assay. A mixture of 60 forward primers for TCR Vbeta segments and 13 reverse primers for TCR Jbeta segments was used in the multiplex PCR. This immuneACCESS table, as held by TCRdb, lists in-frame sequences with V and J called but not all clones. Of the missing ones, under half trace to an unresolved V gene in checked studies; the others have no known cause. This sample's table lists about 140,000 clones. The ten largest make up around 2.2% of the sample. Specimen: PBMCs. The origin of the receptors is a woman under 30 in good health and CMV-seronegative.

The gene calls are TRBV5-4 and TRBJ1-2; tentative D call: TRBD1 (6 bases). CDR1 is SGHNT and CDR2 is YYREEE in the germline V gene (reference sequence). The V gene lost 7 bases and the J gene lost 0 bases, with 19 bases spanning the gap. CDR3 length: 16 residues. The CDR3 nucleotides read TGTGCCAGCCTGCTGGGGACACCGAGTACTAACTATGGCTACACCTTC. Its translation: CASLLGTPSTNYGYTF.

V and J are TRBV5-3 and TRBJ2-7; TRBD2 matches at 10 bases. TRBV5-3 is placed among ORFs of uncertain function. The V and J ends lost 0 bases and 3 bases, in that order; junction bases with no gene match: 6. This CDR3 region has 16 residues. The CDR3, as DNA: TGTGCCAGAAGCTTGGATCTAGCGGGAGTGCACTACGAGCAGTACGTC. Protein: CARSLDLAGVHYEQYV.

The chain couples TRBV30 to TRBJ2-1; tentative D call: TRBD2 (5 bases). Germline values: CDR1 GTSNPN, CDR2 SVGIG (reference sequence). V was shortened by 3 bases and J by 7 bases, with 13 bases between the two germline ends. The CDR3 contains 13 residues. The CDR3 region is CAWSVELANEQFF. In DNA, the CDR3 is TGTGCCTGGAGCGTGGAATTAGCGAATGAGCAGTTCTTC.

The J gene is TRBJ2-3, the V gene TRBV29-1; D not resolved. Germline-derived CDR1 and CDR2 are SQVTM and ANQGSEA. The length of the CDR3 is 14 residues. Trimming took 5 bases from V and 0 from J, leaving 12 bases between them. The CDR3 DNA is TGCAGCGTTCAACCCACTTCTAGCACAGATACGCAGTATTTT. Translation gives CSVQPTSSTDTQYF.

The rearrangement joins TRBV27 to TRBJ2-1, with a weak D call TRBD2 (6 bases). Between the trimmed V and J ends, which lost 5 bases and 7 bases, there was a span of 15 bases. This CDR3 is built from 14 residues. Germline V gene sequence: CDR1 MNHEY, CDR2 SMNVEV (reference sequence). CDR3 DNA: TGTGCCAGCAGTCTGCGGACTACCTTAAATGAGCAGTTCTTC. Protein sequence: CASSLRTTLNEQFF.

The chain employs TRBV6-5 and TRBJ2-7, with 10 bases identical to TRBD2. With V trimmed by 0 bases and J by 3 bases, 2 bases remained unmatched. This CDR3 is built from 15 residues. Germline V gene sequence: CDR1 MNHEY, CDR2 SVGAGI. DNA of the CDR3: TGTGCCAGCAGTTACTCTGCTAGCGGGAGCTACGAGCAGTACGTC. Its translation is CASSYSASGSYEQYV.